This T cell receptor (beta chain) was profiled in a study of T-cell reconstitution after alpha-beta-depleted transplantation in children. General observations from the study: About two months after transplant, alpha-beta T cells reportedly came from several hundred expanded graft clones. Elevated TCRbeta diversity at day 60 was traced, in some patients, to surviving recipient T cells and thymic progenitors. Newly produced T cells mostly accounted for T-cell counts and diversity one year post-transplant.

It was with unique molecular identifiers that the TCRbeta library was prepared. TCRdb redid the calling of the PCR reads with MiXCR, one entry per CDR3 protein. The sample has some 840,000 distinct CDR3 sequences; roughly 16% are singletons. The length of the CDR3 is 14 residues. With V trimmed by 5 bases and J by 4 bases, 5 bases remained unmatched. CDR1 and CDR2 (germline): SGDLS, YYNGEE. The sample holds a few counts of this clonotype. What it recognizes is unknown. This receptor was identified in a male patient younger than 18 who had a stem cell transplant for acute lymphoblastic leukemia, so the T cells may come from the graft donor. Sequenced here: PBMCs, mostly from graft donor cells, sampled 360 days after TCRalphabeta/CD19-depleted stem cell transplant. The chain combines TRBV9 with TRBJ2-7, with 11 positions matching TRBD2. The CDR3 coding sequence is TGTGCCAGCAGTAGCGGGAGGGCCGGGTACGAGCAGTACTTC. Its protein product is CASSSGRAGYEQYF.